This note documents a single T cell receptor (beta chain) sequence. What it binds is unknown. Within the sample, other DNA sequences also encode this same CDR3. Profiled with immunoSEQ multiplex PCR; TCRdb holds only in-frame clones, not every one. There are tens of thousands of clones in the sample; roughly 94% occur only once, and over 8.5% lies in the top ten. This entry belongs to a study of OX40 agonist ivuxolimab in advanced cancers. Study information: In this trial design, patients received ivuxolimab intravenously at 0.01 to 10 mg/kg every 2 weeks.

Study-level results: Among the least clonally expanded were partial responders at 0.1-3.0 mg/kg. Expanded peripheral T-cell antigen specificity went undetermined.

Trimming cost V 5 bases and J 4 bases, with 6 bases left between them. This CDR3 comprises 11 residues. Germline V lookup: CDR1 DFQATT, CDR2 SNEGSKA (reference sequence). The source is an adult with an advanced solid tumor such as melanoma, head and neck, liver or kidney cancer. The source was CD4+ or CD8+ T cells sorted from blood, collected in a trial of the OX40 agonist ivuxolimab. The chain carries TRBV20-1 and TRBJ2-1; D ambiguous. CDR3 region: CSARLYNEQFF. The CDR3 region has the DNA TGCAGTGCTCGACTGTACAATGAGCAGTTCTTC.